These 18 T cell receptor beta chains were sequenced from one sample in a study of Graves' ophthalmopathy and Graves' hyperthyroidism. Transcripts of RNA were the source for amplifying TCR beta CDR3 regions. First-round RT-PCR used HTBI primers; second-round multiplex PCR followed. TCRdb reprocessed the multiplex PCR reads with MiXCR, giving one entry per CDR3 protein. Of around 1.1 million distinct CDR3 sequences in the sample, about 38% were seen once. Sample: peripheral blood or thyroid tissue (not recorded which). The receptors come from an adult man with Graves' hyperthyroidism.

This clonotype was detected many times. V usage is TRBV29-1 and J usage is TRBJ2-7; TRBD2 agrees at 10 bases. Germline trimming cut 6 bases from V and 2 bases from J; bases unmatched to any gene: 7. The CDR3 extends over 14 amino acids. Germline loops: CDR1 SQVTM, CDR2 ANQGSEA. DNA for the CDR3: TGCAGCGTGCTAGCGGGAGAACGTACCTACGAGCAGTACTTC. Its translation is CSVLAGERTYEQYF.

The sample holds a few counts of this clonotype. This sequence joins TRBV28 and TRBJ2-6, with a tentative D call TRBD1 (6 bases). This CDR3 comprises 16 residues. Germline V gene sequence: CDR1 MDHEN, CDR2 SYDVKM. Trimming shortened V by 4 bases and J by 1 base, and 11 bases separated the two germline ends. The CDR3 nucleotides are TGTGCCAGCAGTTCGTACAGGGAATCTGGGGCCAACGTCCTGACTTTC. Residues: CASSSYRESGANVLTF. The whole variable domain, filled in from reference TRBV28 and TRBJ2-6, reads DVKVTQSSRYLVKRTGEKVFLECVQDMDHENMFWYRQDPGLGLRLIYFSYDVKMKEKGDIPEGYSVSREKKERFSLILESASTNQTSMYLCASSSYRESGANVLTFGAGSRLTVL.

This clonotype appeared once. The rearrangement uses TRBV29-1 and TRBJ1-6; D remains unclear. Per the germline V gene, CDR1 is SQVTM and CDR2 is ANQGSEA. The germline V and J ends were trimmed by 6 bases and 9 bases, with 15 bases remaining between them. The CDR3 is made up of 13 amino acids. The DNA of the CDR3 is TGCAGCGTGACCTGGCGGGGTAGTTCACCCCTCCACTTT. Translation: CSVTWRGSSPLHF.

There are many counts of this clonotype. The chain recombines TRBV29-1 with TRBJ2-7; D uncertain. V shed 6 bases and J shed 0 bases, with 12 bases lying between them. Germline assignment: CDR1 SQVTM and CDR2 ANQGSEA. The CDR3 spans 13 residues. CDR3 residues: CSVGLGSSYEQYF. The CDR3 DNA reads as TGCAGCGTCGGTTTGGGAAGCTCCTACGAGCAGTACTTC.

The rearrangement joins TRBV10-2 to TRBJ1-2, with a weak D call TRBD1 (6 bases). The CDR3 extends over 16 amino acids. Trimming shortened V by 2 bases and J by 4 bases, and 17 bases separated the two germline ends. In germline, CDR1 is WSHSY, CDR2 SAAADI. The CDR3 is CASSEPDSLSSYGYTF. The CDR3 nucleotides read TGCGCCAGCAGTGAGCCGGACAGTCTTTCCTCCTATGGCTACACCTTC.

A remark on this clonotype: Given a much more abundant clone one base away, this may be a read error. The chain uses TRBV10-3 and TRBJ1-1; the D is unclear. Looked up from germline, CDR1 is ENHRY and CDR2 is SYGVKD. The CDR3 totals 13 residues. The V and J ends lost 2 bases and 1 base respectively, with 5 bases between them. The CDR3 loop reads CAISEIRNTEAFF. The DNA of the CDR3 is TGTGCCATCAGTGAGATTAGGAACACTGAAGCTTTCTTT.

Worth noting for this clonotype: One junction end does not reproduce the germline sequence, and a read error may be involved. CDR3 in DNA: TGTGCCGGCAGTTATGGAGTAGCGGGAGTATACGAGCAGTACTTC. This gives the protein CAGSYGVAGVYEQYF. The gene calls are TRBV6-5 and TRBJ2-7, with 9 bases that match TRBD2. The CDR3 has 15 amino acids. The germline CDR1 and CDR2 sequences are MNHEY and SVGAGI.

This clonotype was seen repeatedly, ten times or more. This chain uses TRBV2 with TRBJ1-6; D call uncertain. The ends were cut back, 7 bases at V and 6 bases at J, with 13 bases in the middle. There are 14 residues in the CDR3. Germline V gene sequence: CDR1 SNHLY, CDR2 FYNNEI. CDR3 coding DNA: TGTGCCAGCAAAAGACAACCACCTAATTCACCCCTCCACTTT. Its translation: CASKRQPPNSPLHF.

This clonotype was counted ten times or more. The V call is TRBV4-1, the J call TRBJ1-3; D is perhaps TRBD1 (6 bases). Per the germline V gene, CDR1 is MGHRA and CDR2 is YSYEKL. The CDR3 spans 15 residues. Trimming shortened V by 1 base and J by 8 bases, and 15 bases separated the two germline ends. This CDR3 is CASSQGGRGTHTIYF. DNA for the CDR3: TGCGCCAGCAGCCAAGGGGGCAGGGGAACGCACACCATATATTTT.

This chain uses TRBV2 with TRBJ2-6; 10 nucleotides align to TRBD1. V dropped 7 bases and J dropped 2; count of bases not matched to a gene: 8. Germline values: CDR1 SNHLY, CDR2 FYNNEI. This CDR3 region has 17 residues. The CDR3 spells CASTGQGVLPGANVLTF. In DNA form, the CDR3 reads TGTGCCAGCACCGGACAGGGGGTTCTTCCTGGGGCCAACGTCCTGACTTTC. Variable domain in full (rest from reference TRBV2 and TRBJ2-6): EPEVTQTPSHQVTQMGQEVILRCVPISNHLYFYWYRQILGQKVEFLVSFYNNEISEKSEIFDDQFSVERPDGSNFTLKIRSTKLEDSAMYFCASTGQGVLPGANVLTFGAGSRLTVL.

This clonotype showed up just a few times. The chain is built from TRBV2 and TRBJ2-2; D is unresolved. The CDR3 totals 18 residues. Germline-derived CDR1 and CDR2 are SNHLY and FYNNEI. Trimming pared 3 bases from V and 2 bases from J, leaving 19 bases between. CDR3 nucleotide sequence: TGTGCCAGCAGTGACGGTAGACCGATGCTGATAAACACCGGGGAGCTGTTTTTT. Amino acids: CASSDGRPMLINTGELFF.

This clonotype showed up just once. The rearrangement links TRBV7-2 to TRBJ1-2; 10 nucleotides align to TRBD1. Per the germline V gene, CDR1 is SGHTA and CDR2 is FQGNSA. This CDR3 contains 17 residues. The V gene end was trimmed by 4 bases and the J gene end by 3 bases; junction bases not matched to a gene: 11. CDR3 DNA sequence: TGTGCCAGCAGCTCACCATCGGGACAGGGGTTACACTATGGCTACACCTTC. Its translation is CASSSPSGQGLHYGYTF.

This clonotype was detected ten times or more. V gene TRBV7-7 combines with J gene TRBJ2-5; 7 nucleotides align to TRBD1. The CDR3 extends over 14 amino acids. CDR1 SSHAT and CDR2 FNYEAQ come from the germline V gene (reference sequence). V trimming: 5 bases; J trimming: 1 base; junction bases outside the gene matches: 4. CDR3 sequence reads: CASSRRTGQETQYF. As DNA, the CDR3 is TGTGCCAGCAGCCGACGGACAGGCCAAGAGACCCAGTACTTC. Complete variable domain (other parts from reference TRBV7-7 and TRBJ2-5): GAGVSQSPRYKVTKRGQDVTLRCDPISSHATLYWYQQALGQGPEFLTYFNYEAQPDKSGLPSDRFSAERPEGSISTLTIQRTEQRDSAMYRCASSRRTGQETQYFGPGTRLLVL.

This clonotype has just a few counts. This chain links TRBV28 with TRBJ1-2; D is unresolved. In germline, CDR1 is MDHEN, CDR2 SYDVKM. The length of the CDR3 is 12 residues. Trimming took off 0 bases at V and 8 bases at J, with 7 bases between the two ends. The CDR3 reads CASSLWDGGYTF. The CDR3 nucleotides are TGTGCCAGCAGTTTATGGGATGGGGGCTACACCTTC.

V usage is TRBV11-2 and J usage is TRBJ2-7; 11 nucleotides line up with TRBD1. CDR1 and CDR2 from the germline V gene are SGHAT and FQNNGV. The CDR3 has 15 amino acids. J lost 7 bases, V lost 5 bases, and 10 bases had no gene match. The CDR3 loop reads CASSPMGQGVSEQYF. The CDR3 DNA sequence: TGTGCCAGCAGCCCCATGGGACAGGGGGTGTCGGAGCAGTACTTC.

The CDR3 reads CASSQSPTGANVLTF. CDR3 coding DNA: TGTGCCAGCAGCCAAAGCCCCACTGGGGCCAACGTCCTGACTTTC. The V call is TRBV11-3, the J call TRBJ2-6, with D unresolved. CDR3 length: 15 residues. V lost 5 bases to trimming and J lost 2 bases, with 10 bases between them. The germline V gene has CDR1 SGHNT and CDR2 YENEEA.

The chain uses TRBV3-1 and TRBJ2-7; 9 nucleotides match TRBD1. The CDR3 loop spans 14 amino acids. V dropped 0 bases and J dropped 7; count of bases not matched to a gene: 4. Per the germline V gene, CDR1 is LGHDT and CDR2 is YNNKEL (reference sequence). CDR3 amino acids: CASSQDGDRAEQYF. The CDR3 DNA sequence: TGTGCCAGCAGCCAAGATGGGGACAGGGCGGAGCAGTACTTC.

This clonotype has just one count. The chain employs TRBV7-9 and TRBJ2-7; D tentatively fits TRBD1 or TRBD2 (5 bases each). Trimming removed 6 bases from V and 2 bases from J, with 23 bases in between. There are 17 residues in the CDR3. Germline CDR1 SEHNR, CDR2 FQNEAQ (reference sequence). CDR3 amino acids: CASRGVPGAVHPYEQYF. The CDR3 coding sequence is TGTGCCAGCAGAGGAGTTCCCGGGGCAGTCCACCCCTACGAGCAGTACTTC. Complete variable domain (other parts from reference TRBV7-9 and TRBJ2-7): DTGVSQNPRHKITKRGQNVTFRCDPISEHNRLYWYRQTLGQGPEFLTYFQNEAQLEKSRLLSDRFSAERPKGSFSTLEIQRTEQGDSAMYLCASRGVPGAVHPYEQYFGPGTRLTVT.